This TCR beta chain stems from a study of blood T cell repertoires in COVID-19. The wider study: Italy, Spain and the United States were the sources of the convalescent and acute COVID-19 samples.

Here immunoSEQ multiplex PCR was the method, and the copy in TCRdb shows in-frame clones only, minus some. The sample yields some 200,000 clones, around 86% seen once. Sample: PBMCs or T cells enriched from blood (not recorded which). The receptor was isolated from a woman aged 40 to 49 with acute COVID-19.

The CDR3 DNA sequence: TGTGCCAGCAGCCGGGACAGTCGGAACACTGAAGCTTTCTTT. Amino acid sequence: CASSRDSRNTEAFF. The chain employs TRBV3-1 (or the pseudogene TRBV3-2) and TRBJ1-1, with 7 bases matching TRBD1. V dropped 4 bases and J dropped 1; count of bases not matched to a gene: 3. CDR1 and CDR2 (germline): LGHDT, YNNKEL (reference sequence). CDR3 length equals 14 residues.